Below, one T cell receptor (beta chain) is given with its context. Study processing details: Cell counts per sample came from amplifying reference gene primers. Assay: immunoSEQ multiplex PCR; the TCRdb copy retains only in-frame clones and omits some. V and J calls and clone size follow that table, whereas D and trimming were derived from the DNA. The sample carries 80,000 to 130,000 clones, 80% to 90% recorded once. In terms of age and location, participants ranged from roughly 18 to 90 years and lived in about two dozen US areas. Allocation to cohorts depended on clinical history reported by the participants. This specimen belongs to a study of blood T cell repertoires in COVID-19. About the research overall: The United States, Italy and Spain were the sources of the acute and convalescent COVID-19 samples.

Germline V gives CDR1 SGHVS, CDR2 FQNEAQ. CDR3 size: 13 residues. The germline V and J ends were trimmed by 4 bases and 7 bases, with 11 bases remaining between them. This sequence originates from a woman aged 50 to 65 who had recovered from COVID-19. Sequenced input: PBMCs or T cells enriched from blood (not recorded which). V and J are TRBV7-8 and TRBJ2-1; tentative D call: TRBD2 (5 bases). The CDR3 coding sequence is TGTGCCAGCAGCTCCCCCCGGGGAAATGAGCAGTTCTTC. This encodes CASSSPRGNEQFF.